These T cell receptor beta chains were read from a single sample in a study of cytomegalovirus exposure and HLA in healthy donors. Method: immunoSEQ multiplex PCR; TCRdb's copy keeps in-frame clones and lacks some. The top ten clones hold approximately 20% of a sample with roughly 90,000 clones, 85% of them seen once. Sample: PBMCs. These receptors were obtained from a young man in good health and CMV-seropositive. Both conserved end residues are part of each CDR3. The order of the fields is D gene, J gene, V gene, clone size, CDR3 protein, CDR3 DNA. A D gene is named only where the DNA matches it firmly. Clone sizes are given selectively: once, few, many, or a class where the clone is expanded.

-	TRBJ2-7	TRBV5-1	-	CASSLGGYEQYF	TGCGCCAGCAGCTTGGGAGGGTACGAGCAGTACTTC
-	TRBJ2-2	TRBV10-1	-	CASSEDLATGELFF	TGCGCCAGCAGTGAAGACTTAGCCACCGGGGAGCTGTTTTTT
TRBD2	TRBJ2-1	TRBV5-1	few	CASSLAGGMYNEQFF	TGCGCCAGCAGCTTAGCGGGAGGGATGTACAATGAGCAGTTCTTC
TRBD2	TRBJ2-1	TRBV10-1	-	CASSEGRREIYNEQFF	TGCGCCAGCAGTGAGGGGCGGCGGGAGATTTACAATGAGCAGTTCTTC
TRBD1	TRBJ1-4	TRBV5-5	few	CASRRGTGSKEKLFF	TGTGCCAGCAGACGAGGGACAGGGAGTAAAGAAAAACTGTTTTTT
-	TRBJ2-6	TRBV7-9	-	CASEARETGSGANVLTF	TGTGCCAGCGAGGCCAGGGAAACCGGCTCTGGGGCCAACGTCCTGACTTTC
-	TRBJ2-5	TRBV18	-	CASSPPSGQETQYF	TGTGCCAGCTCACCACCTAGCGGCCAAGAGACCCAGTACTTC
TRBD1	TRBJ1-2	TRBV9	-	CASSSLGDRGHGYTF	TGTGCCAGCAGCTCCCTCGGGGACAGGGGCCATGGCTACACCTTC
TRBD1	TRBJ1-1	TRBV5-6	-	CASSLALVGRGHAFF	TGTGCCAGCAGCTTGGCGCTTGTCGGCAGGGGGCACGCTTTCTTT
TRBD1	TRBJ1-3	TRBV5-6	-	CASSLAAGGFGNTIYF	TGTGCCAGCAGCTTGGCCGCAGGGGGCTTTGGAAACACCATATATTTT
-	TRBJ2-1	TRBV7-9	-	CASTLRGEQFF	TGTGCCAGCACCCTGAGAGGCGAGCAGTTCTTC
TRBD1	TRBJ2-3	TRBV27	once	CASSFDRGDTQYF	TGTGCCAGCAGTTTTGACAGGGGGGATACGCAGTATTTT
TRBD1	TRBJ2-1	TRBV7-9	-	CASSKGQNNEQFF	TGTGCCAGCAGCAAGGGACAGAACAATGAGCAGTTCTTC
TRBD1	TRBJ1-2	TRBV28	-	CASSPTGVGYGYTF	TGTGCCAGCAGCCCCACAGGGGTTGGATATGGCTACACCTTC
TRBD2	TRBJ2-1	TRBV5-1	-	CASLGLAGGKRDNEQFF	TGCGCCAGCCTCGGACTAGCGGGAGGGAAGAGGGACAATGAGCAGTTCTTC
-	TRBJ1-1	TRBV30	-	CAWSVRWASTEAFF	TGTGCCTGGAGTGTACGCTGGGCGAGCACTGAAGCTTTCTTT
TRBD2	TRBJ2-7	TRBV10-3	-	CAISESSGRKIEQYF	TGTGCCATCAGTGAGTCTAGCGGGAGAAAGATCGAGCAGTACTTC
-	TRBJ2-3	TRBV27	-	CASSLMIGAGFADTQYF	TGTGCCAGCAGTCTCATGATCGGGGCGGGATTTGCAGATACGCAGTATTTT
TRBD1	TRBJ1-2	TRBV28	-	CASRWTGGGYGYTF	TGTGCCAGCAGATGGACAGGGGGTGGCTATGGCTACACCTTC
TRBD1	TRBJ2-3	TRBV6-5	-	CASSSGQGGGDTQYF	TGTGCCAGCAGTTCCGGACAGGGTGGGGGTGATACGCAGTATTTT
TRBD2	TRBJ2-5	TRBV6-1	once	CASIELGGDLWTQYF	TGTGCCAGCATCGAATTGGGGGGGGACCTATGGACCCAGTACTTC
TRBD2	TRBJ2-1	TRBV7-9	-	CASSLIAGVNNEQFF	TGTGCCAGCAGCCTAATAGCGGGAGTAAACAATGAGCAGTTCTTC
TRBD2	TRBJ2-3	TRBV4-1	-	CASVGGGRGTDTQYF	TGCGCCAGCGTTGGGGGAGGGAGGGGCACAGATACGCAGTATTTT
-	TRBJ2-1	TRBV18	-	CASSPSAGNNEQFF	TGTGCCAGCTCACCGTCGGCGGGGAACAATGAGCAGTTCTTC
-	TRBJ1-5	TRBV7-8	-	CASSLNREQPQHF	TGTGCCAGCAGCTTGAACAGGGAACAGCCCCAGCATTTT
-	TRBJ2-3	TRBV5-6	-	CASSLNTGRDTQYF	TGTGCCAGCAGCTTAAATACAGGGAGAGATACGCAGTATTTT
TRBD2	TRBJ2-3	TRBV29-1	-	CSVAVTWTSGTDTQYF	TGCAGCGTAGCTGTGACTTGGACTAGCGGCACAGATACGCAGTATTTT
-	TRBJ1-4	TRBV18	once	CASSRSREEKLFF	TGTGCCAGCTCACGATCGCGTGAGGAAAAACTGTTTTTT
TRBD1	TRBJ2-7	TRBV5-1	-	CASSLAGQGAYEQYF	TGCGCCAGCAGCTTAGCGGGACAGGGGGCGTACGAGCAGTACTTC
TRBD1	TRBJ2-6	TRBV5-6	-	CASSLAFLTGEGANVLTF	TGTGCCAGCAGCTTGGCGTTTTTGACAGGGGAGGGGGCCAACGTCCTGACTTTC
-	TRBJ2-5	TRBV7-8	-	CASSVNRVETQYF	TGTGCCAGCAGCGTAAACAGGGTAGAGACCCAGTACTTC
-	TRBJ1-5	TRBV28	-	CASRPSFRGTDQPQHF	TGTGCCAGCAGACCATCCTTCCGGGGGACTGATCAGCCCCAGCATTTT
TRBD2	TRBJ2-1	TRBV5-1	once	CASSLVGREGYNEQFF	TGCGCCAGCAGCTTGGTAGGGCGGGAGGGCTACAATGAGCAGTTCTTC
TRBD2	TRBJ2-1	TRBV19	-	CASSRGLVNNEQFF	TGTGCCAGTAGTAGGGGACTAGTAAACAATGAGCAGTTCTTC
-	TRBJ1-1	TRBV6-6	-	CASSGGFVAEAFF	TGTGCCAGCTCGGGGGGTTTTGTCGCTGAAGCTTTCTTT
TRBD2	TRBJ2-1	TRBV6-6	-	CASSYLGGRAANEQFF	TGTGCCAGCAGTTACTTAGGCGGGAGGGCCGCCAATGAGCAGTTCTTC
TRBD2	TRBJ2-2	TRBV4-1	-	CASSQGPSGGYATGELFF	TGCGCCAGCAGCCAAGGTCCTAGCGGGGGATATGCCACCGGGGAGCTGTTTTTT
-	TRBJ1-4	TRBV10-3	-	CAISDRWGGNEKLFF	TGTGCCATCAGTGACCGCTGGGGGGGTAATGAAAAACTGTTTTTT
-	TRBJ1-1	TRBV5-5	-	CASSFRQGSAEAFF	TGTGCCAGCAGCTTTAGGCAGGGGTCGGCTGAAGCTTTCTTT
-	TRBJ2-5	TRBV30	-	CAWSHKPRAPRRETQYF	TGTGCCTGGAGTCATAAGCCCCGGGCCCCCAGGAGGGAGACCCAGTACTTC
-	TRBJ2-5	TRBV4-2	-	CASSQSQVEETQYF	TGTGCCAGCAGCCAATCGCAGGTTGAAGAGACCCAGTACTTC
-	TRBJ2-1	TRBV6-7	-	CASSSASAPRDISYNEQFF	TGTGCCAGCAGTTCCGCATCAGCTCCCCGGGACATCTCCTACAATGAGCAGTTCTTC
-	TRBJ2-4	TRBV19	-	CASSIVNSPVAKNIQYF	TGTGCCAGTAGTATAGTTAACAGCCCCGTAGCCAAAAACATTCAGTACTTC
TRBD1	TRBJ1-2	TRBV5-1	-	CASSPSGQGATLYGYTF	TGCGCCAGCAGCCCAAGCGGACAGGGGGCAACTCTCTATGGCTACACCTTC
TRBD1	TRBJ1-5	TRBV28	-	CASSFLMGTGDNQPQHF	TGTGCCAGCAGTTTCTTAATGGGGACAGGGGACAATCAGCCCCAGCATTTT